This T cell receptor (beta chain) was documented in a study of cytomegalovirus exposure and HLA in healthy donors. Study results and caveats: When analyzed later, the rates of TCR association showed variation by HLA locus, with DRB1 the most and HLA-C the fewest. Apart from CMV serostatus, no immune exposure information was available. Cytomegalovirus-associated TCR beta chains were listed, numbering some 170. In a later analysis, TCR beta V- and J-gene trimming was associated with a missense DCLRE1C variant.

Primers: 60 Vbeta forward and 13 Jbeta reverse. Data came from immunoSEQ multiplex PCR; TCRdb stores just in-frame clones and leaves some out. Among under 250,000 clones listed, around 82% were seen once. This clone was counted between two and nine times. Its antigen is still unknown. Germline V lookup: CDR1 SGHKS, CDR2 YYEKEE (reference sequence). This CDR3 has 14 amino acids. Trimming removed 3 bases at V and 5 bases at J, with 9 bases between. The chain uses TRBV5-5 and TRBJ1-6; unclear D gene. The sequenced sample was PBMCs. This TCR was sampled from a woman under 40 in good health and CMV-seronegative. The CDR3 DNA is TGTGCCAGCAGCTATGCGACTAATAATTCACCCCTCCACTTT. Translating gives CASSYATNNSPLHF.